The 13 T cell receptor beta chains below come from one sample, sequenced in a study of Graves' ophthalmopathy and Graves' hyperthyroidism. RNA transcripts were the source from which TCR beta CDR3 regions were amplified. Second-round multiplex PCR followed a first-round RT-PCR using HTBI primers. TCRdb recomputed calls from the multiplex PCR reads with MiXCR, one row per CDR3 protein. The sample has almost 400,000 distinct CDR3 sequences, about 18% seen once. The sample consisted of peripheral blood. The source of these receptors is a young woman with Graves' ophthalmopathy.

This clonotype was counted ten times or more. CDR3 amino acids: CASSIVILQGRAFF. CDR3 in DNA: TGTGCCAGTAGTATCGTTATCCTTCAGGGGCGAGCTTTCTTT. This chain joins TRBV19 and TRBJ1-1; maybe TRBD1 (6 bases). The V end lost 3 bases, the J end lost 10 bases, and 18 bases lay between the germline ends. The CDR3 is 14 amino acids. CDR1 LNHDA and CDR2 SQIVND come from the germline V gene (reference sequence). Full variable domain (remainder filled in from reference TRBV19 and TRBJ1-1): DGGITQSPKYLFRKEGQNVTLSCEQNLNHDAMYWYRQDPGQGLRLIYYSQIVNDFQKGDIAEGYSVSREKKESFPLTVTSAQKNPTAFYLCASSIVILQGRAFFGQGTRLTVV.

Many counts were recorded for this clonotype. The rearrangement links TRBV27 to TRBJ2-2; the D is unclear. Germline V gene sequence: CDR1 MNHEY, CDR2 SMNVEV (reference sequence). The CDR3 is 13 amino acids. Trimming cost V 5 bases and J 6 bases, with 10 bases left between them. This CDR3 is CASSKHSAGELFF. Here the CDR3 DNA reads TGTGCCAGCAGTAAGCACTCAGCCGGGGAGCTGTTTTTT.

This clonotype is a singleton in its sample. The J gene is TRBJ2-2, the V gene TRBV6-1; 9 nucleotides line up with TRBD1. The CDR3 covers 14 residues. Unmatched junction bases numbered 4, after V lost 6 bases and J lost 5 bases. The germline V gene encodes CDR1 MNHNS and CDR2 SASEGT. CDR3: CASRGTGRTGELFF. The CDR3 coding sequence is TGTGCCAGCAGGGGGACAGGGAGAACCGGGGAGCTGTTTTTT.

The chain joins TRBV10-2 to TRBJ2-7; D remains ambiguous. CDR1 is WSHSY, CDR2 SAAADI, per germline. V was trimmed by 0 bases and J by 6 bases, leaving 9 bases between them. This CDR3 spans 13 amino acids. CDR3 bases: TGCGCCAGCAGTGAGTCGAGGCCCCTCGAGCAGTACTTC. It yields the protein CASSESRPLEQYF.

This sequence joins TRBV12-3 or TRBV12-4 and TRBJ2-2; D remains ambiguous. V was shortened by 4 bases and J by 7 bases, with 16 bases between the two germline ends. The CDR3 extends over 15 amino acids. This chain's CDR3 is CASSYSRSVGGELFF. Written as DNA, the CDR3 is TGTGCCAGCAGTTACTCTAGGTCCGTTGGCGGGGAGCTGTTTTTT.

At least ten counts were recorded for this clonotype. The chain combines TRBV9 with TRBJ2-7; 7 nucleotides align to TRBD1. The CDR3 runs to 14 residues. Germline V gene lookup returns CDR1 SGDLS and CDR2 YYNGEE. Trimming removed 4 bases from V and 5 bases from J; junction bases left unmatched: 9. The CDR3 nucleotides are TGTGCCAGCAGCCTCTCACGGGACAGCAACGAGCAGTACTTC. It codes for CASSLSRDSNEQYF.

The chain employs TRBV7-8 and TRBJ1-1; 8 bases are a match to TRBD1. This CDR3 is built from 17 residues. The V gene end was trimmed by 5 bases and the J gene end by 1 base; junction bases not matched to a gene: 12. Per germline, CDR1 SGHVS and CDR2 FQNEAQ. CDR3 sequence reads: CASSPPPRTGRNTEAFF. CDR3 DNA sequence: TGTGCCAGCAGCCCACCGCCGAGGACAGGGCGGAACACTGAAGCTTTCTTT.

This clonotype was detected many times. The chain is built from TRBV28 and TRBJ2-7, with 12 bases that match TRBD2. This CDR3 region has 15 residues. Germline lookup yields CDR1 MDHEN and CDR2 SYDVKM. Trimming at V came to 7 bases and at J to 4 bases, leaving 8 bases not matched to a gene. CDR3 coding DNA: TGTGCCAGCACCCCCTTGGGGACTAGCGGGTACGAGCAGTACTTC. This codes for CASTPLGTSGYEQYF.

This clonotype was seen many times. The J gene is TRBJ2-5, the V gene TRBV24-1, with D possibly being TRBD1 or TRBD2 (5 bases each). Trimming cost V 3 bases and J 2 bases, with 18 bases left between them. Germline values: CDR1 KGHDR, CDR2 SFDVKD. CDR3 size: 17 residues. CDR3 loop: CATSDTIPGRQQETQYF. CDR3 DNA: TGTGCCACCAGTGATACGATTCCGGGACGGCAGCAAGAGACCCAGTACTTC.

In its sample, this clonotype was seen many times. This chain's CDR3 is CASHKDGGSGQPQHF. The CDR3 DNA sequence: TGTGCCAGCCACAAGGACGGGGGAAGTGGGCAGCCCCAGCATTTT. This chain connects TRBV2 to TRBJ1-5; a possible D gene is TRBD1 (5 bases). The CDR3 loop spans 15 amino acids. Trimming took 8 bases from V and 7 from J, leaving 21 bases between them. Germline V gives CDR1 SNHLY, CDR2 FYNNEI. Full variable domain (remainder filled in from reference TRBV2 and TRBJ1-5): EPEVTQTPSHQVTQMGQEVILRCVPISNHLYFYWYRQILGQKVEFLVSFYNNEISEKSEIFDDQFSVERPDGSNFTLKIRSTKLEDSAMYFCASHKDGGSGQPQHFGDGTRLSIL.

This clonotype was seen ten or more times. V is TRBV6-2 or TRBV6-3 and J is TRBJ1-1; D remains unclear. Germline CDR1 is MNHEY and CDR2 is SVGEGT. V lost 2 bases and J 7 bases, leaving 11 bases between the germline ends. The CDR3 runs to 13 residues. CDR3: CASSYKRSSEAFF. CDR3 sequence (DNA): TGTGCCAGCAGTTACAAACGGAGCAGTGAAGCTTTCTTT.

Many counts were recorded for this clonotype. This rearrangement joins TRBV28 to TRBJ2-7; 9 bases match TRBD1. CDR1 is MDHEN and CDR2 is SYDVKM in the germline V gene. Losses at the gene ends were 8 bases for V and 4 bases for J; bases not matched to a gene: 6. The CDR3 runs 13 residues. The CDR3 here is CASRDRARYEQYF. In DNA form, the CDR3 reads TGTGCCAGCCGGGACAGGGCTCGATACGAGCAGTACTTC.

Notes on this clonotype: A much larger clone differs from this one at a single base, so this may be a read error. This chain links TRBV30 with TRBJ2-7, with 8 bases lining up with TRBD1. Germline CDR1 and CDR2: GTSNPN and SVGIG (reference sequence). J was trimmed by 1 base and V by 0 bases; bases with no gene match: 2. This CDR3 is built from 14 residues. This CDR3 is CAWSVRDRSYEQYF. The CDR3 DNA reads as TGTGCCTGGAGTGTACGGGACAGGTCCTACGAGCAGTACTTC.